Presented here are 21 T cell receptor beta chains from one specimen sequenced in a study of patients and donors after allogeneic stem cell transplantation. TCRdb ran MiXCR on the RT-PCR reads and lists one entry per CDR3 protein. The top ten clones hold over 70% of a sample with about 24,000 distinct CDR3 sequences, 42% of them seen once. Sequencing used blood, either unsorted or a sorted T cell fraction (not recorded which). These receptors all stem from a human donor who was either an allogeneic HSCT recipient or a stem cell or donor lymphocyte infusion donor (not recorded which). It is not recorded whose cells these are; they may come from a transplant donor.

This clonotype came up a few times. The V and J genes are TRBV12-3 or TRBV12-4 and TRBJ2-4, with a possible D match to TRBD2 (5 bases). V was clipped by 0 bases and J by 3 bases, with 9 bases between them. CDR3 length: 15 residues. CDR3 sequence reads: CASSLAGVNKNIQYF. CDR3 DNA: TGTGCCAGCAGTTTAGCGGGAGTAAACAAAAACATTCAGTACTTC.

This chain joins TRBV20-1 and TRBJ1-2; TRBD1 matches 7 bases. V shed 1 base and J 8 bases; nucleotides not matched to a gene: 7. From germline, CDR1 is DFQATT and CDR2 SNEGSKA (reference sequence). The CDR3 is 13 residues long. The CDR3 nucleotides read TGCAGTGCTAGAGTGCGGACAGGTTGGGGCTACACCTTC. Protein product: CSARVRTGWGYTF.

This chain joins TRBV11-3 and TRBJ2-2; D may match TRBD1 or TRBD2 (5 bases each). The V gene lost 4 bases and the J gene lost 4 bases, with 13 bases spanning the gap. This CDR3 comprises 15 residues. Germline V gene data show CDR1 as SGHNT and CDR2 as YENEEA. For the CDR3, the DNA is TGTGCCAGCAGCTCTCGGGGCCGTGGCACCGGGGAGCTGTTTTTT. Amino acids: CASSSRGRGTGELFF.

This clonotype was seen repeatedly, ten times or more. The chain couples TRBV5-6 to TRBJ1-3; 9 positions agree with TRBD1. Germline CDR1 is SGHDT and CDR2 is YYEEEE. V lost 5 bases and J lost 12; bases outside the gene matches: 12. The CDR3 length is 14 residues. The CDR3 loop is CASRSRDRARGIYF. The CDR3 DNA is TGTGCCAGCAGGTCCCGGGACAGGGCCCGTGGCATATATTTT.

In this sample, this clonotype turned up a few times. The genes are TRBV27 and TRBJ1-4; no reliable D call. Deletions cut 4 bases from V and 7 bases from J, with 10 bases between. Germline CDR1 is MNHEY and CDR2 is SMNVEV (reference sequence). The CDR3 runs to 13 residues. DNA for the CDR3: TGTGCCAGCAGTTCCTTTAGTGGTGAAAAACTGTTTTTT. Encoded protein: CASSSFSGEKLFF. Filled out from reference TRBV27 and TRBJ1-4, the complete variable domain reads EAQVTQNPRYLITVTGKKLTVTCSQNMNHEYMSWYRQDPGLGLRQIYYSMNVEVTDKGDVPEGYKVSRKEKRNFPLILESPSPNQTSLYFCASSSFSGEKLFFGSGTQLSVL.

This clonotype was observed a handful of times. J is TRBJ1-6 and V is TRBV18; possibly TRBD1 for D (6 bases). V lost 3 bases and J 6 bases, leaving 12 bases between the germline ends. The germline V gene has CDR1 KGHSH and CDR2 LQKENI. There are 15 residues in the CDR3. For the CDR3, the DNA is TGTGCCAGCTCACCGCCCGGCAGGGGTAATTCACCCCTCCACTTT. Translated: CASSPPGRGNSPLHF.

There are a few counts of this clonotype. The chain is built from TRBV5-1 and TRBJ2-3, with TRBD1 matching over 7 bases. The CDR3 totals 14 residues. CDR1 is SGHRS, CDR2 YFSETQ, per germline. V shed 2 bases and J 7 bases; nucleotides not matched to a gene: 7. The CDR3, as DNA: TGCGCCAGCAGCTTCATCACAGGGGAGAATACGCAGTATTTT. Its protein is CASSFITGENTQYF.

The V gene is TRBV10-2, the J gene TRBJ2-3; TRBD2 matches at 11 bases. Trimming at V came to 6 bases and at J to 2 bases, leaving 4 bases not matched to a gene. CDR1 is WSHSY and CDR2 is SAAADI in the germline V gene. This CDR3 comprises 15 residues. CDR3 loop: CASRLGLAVTDTQYF. In nucleotides, the CDR3 is TGCGCCAGCAGACTGGGACTAGCGGTCACAGATACGCAGTATTTT.

The chain employs TRBV7-9 and TRBJ2-1; possibly TRBD2 for D (7 bases). The CDR3 has 16 residues. The V gene's germline CDR1 is SEHNR and CDR2 FQNEAQ (reference sequence). V was pared by 5 bases and J by 9 bases, with 23 bases between. In DNA form, the CDR3 reads TGTGCCAGCAGCCACCAGGGTGGGGGGGCGATGCTTGAGCAGTTCTTC. The encoded protein is CASSHQGGGAMLEQFF. The full variable domain, completed using reference TRBV7-9 and TRBJ2-1, is DTGVSQNPRHKITKRGQNVTFRCDPISEHNRLYWYRQTLGQGPEFLTYFQNEAQLEKSRLLSDRFSAERPKGSFSTLEIQRTEQGDSAMYLCASSHQGGGAMLEQFFGPGTRLTVL.

This clonotype has at least ten counts. The chain uses TRBV5-1 and TRBJ1-1; no reliable D call. Per the germline V gene, CDR1 is SGHRS and CDR2 is YFSETQ. The CDR3 has 12 amino acids. The V end lost 2 bases, the J end lost 1 base, and 3 bases lay between the germline ends. The CDR3 DNA is TGCGCCAGCAGCTTCAAGAACACTGAAGCTTTCTTT. It yields the protein CASSFKNTEAFF.

The gene calls are TRBV5-1 and TRBJ1-1, with 7 bases fitting TRBD1. The CDR3 runs to 17 residues. Germline CDR1 and CDR2: SGHRS and YFSETQ. V lost 0 bases to trimming and J lost 1 base; unmatched junction nucleotides: 9. CDR3 nucleotides: TGCGCCAGCAGCTTGGCCAGGGACAGCCTGGGGAACACTGAAGCTTTCTTT. This translates into CASSLARDSLGNTEAFF.

The J gene is TRBJ1-2, the V gene TRBV4-1; the match to TRBD1 covers 9 bases. Germline V lookup: CDR1 MGHRA, CDR2 YSYEKL. The V and J ends lost 3 bases and 7 bases, in that order; junction bases with no gene match: 6. The CDR3 has 14 residues. The CDR3 sequence is CASSQAGQGFGYTF. DNA for the CDR3: TGCGCCAGCAGCCAGGCTGGACAGGGGTTTGGCTACACCTTC.

The chain combines TRBV5-1 with TRBJ2-7; D gene unclear. This CDR3 is built from 14 residues. Germline V lookup: CDR1 SGHRS, CDR2 YFSETQ. Trimming cost V 0 bases and J 2 bases, with 9 bases left between them. This CDR3 is CASSLEASTYEQYF. The DNA of the CDR3 is TGCGCCAGCAGCTTGGAAGCCTCAACCTACGAGCAGTACTTC.

The chain joins TRBV6-5 to TRBJ1-4; perhaps TRBD1 as D (5 bases). The CDR3 is 16 amino acids. Trimming left V 0 bases short and J 7 bases short, with 15 bases between. CDR1 MNHEY and CDR2 SVGAGI come from the germline V gene. The CDR3 nucleotides are TGTGCCAGCAGTTACTCAATGTACGGGGGAGGTGAAAAACTGTTTTTT. It translates to CASSYSMYGGGEKLFF.

The chain uses TRBV5-1 and TRBJ2-1; D perhaps matches TRBD1 (5 bases). The V end lost 4 bases, the J end lost 7 bases, and 18 bases lay between the germline ends. The CDR3 consists of 15 residues. Per the germline V gene, CDR1 is SGHRS and CDR2 is YFSETQ. The CDR3 sequence is CASSPTGDPVNEQFF. The CDR3 DNA follows: TGCGCCAGCAGCCCTACAGGAGACCCTGTTAATGAGCAGTTCTTC.

This clonotype has more than one count but fewer than ten. V is TRBV6-5 and J is TRBJ1-5; TRBD1 might be the D (5 bases). The CDR3 extends over 15 amino acids. In germline, CDR1 is MNHEY, CDR2 SVGAGI. The germline V and J ends were trimmed by 7 bases and 0 bases, with 13 bases remaining between them. The CDR3 region has the DNA TGTGCCAGCACCAAACATGGGGGTAGCAATCAGCCCCAGCATTTT. Amino acid sequence: CASTKHGGSNQPQHF.

The CDR3 is CASSLTSGIYNEQFF. The CDR3 DNA follows: TGCGCCAGCAGCTTAACTAGCGGGATCTACAATGAGCAGTTCTTC. The V gene is TRBV5-1, the J gene TRBJ2-1; 10 bases align to TRBD2. Losses at the gene ends were 2 bases for V and 3 bases for J; bases not matched to a gene: 2. The CDR3 totals 15 residues. The germline CDR1 and CDR2 sequences are SGHRS and YFSETQ.

V and J are TRBV2 and TRBJ1-5; D is unclear. Per germline, CDR1 SNHLY and CDR2 FYNNEI. This CDR3 spans 12 amino acids. V dropped 4 bases and J dropped 6 bases, with 7 bases sitting between them. This CDR3 is CASSGDSQPQHF. CDR3 DNA: TGTGCCAGCAGTGGGGATAGTCAGCCCCAGCATTTT.

This clonotype has more than one count but fewer than ten. The chain uses TRBV4-1 and TRBJ1-2, with D unresolved. V shed 6 bases and J shed 7 bases, with 18 bases lying between them. Germline CDR1 MGHRA, CDR2 YSYEKL. The CDR3 extends over 14 amino acids. The DNA for the CDR3 is TGCGCCAGCAGGCACCCGGGAGTGCCTGGTGGCTACACCTTC. This gives the protein CASRHPGVPGGYTF.

The chain couples TRBV12-3 or TRBV12-4 to TRBJ2-7, with 11 bases fitting TRBD1. The J segment lost 6 bases and the V segment lost 4 bases, leaving 2 bases of the junction unmatched. The CDR3 sequence is 13 residues long. The CDR3 DNA is TGTGCCAGCAGTTGGGGGACAGGGGGCGAGCAGTACTTC. Translation gives CASSWGTGGEQYF.

This chain joins TRBV6-6 and TRBJ2-3; 9 nucleotides agree with TRBD2. Germline values: CDR1 MNHNY, CDR2 SVGAGI (reference sequence). The CDR3 extends over 16 amino acids. V lost 8 bases and J lost 2; bases outside the gene matches: 11. For the CDR3, the DNA is TGTGCCAGCCGCCCCTTAGCGGGGGAAGACACAGATACGCAGTATTTT. The encoded protein is CASRPLAGEDTDTQYF.